The 21 T cell receptor beta chains reported below all come from one sample, sequenced in a study of T-cell memory formation after mild COVID-19. Each CDR3 protein gets one entry after TCRdb re-called the 5' RACE reads with MiXCR. In the table there are under 250,000 distinct CDR3 sequences, just over 9.5% of which are singletons. Sequenced: PBMCs or a T cell subset sorted from them (not recorded which). These receptors originate from a young man who had mild COVID-19 (a few samples of this study predate the infection). Cell type and time point are not known.

This clonotype was detected only a few times. The CDR3 protein is CASSTGTRVYGYTF. DNA for the CDR3: TGTGCCAGCAGCACCGGGACCAGAGTCTATGGCTACACCTTC. The rearrangement joins TRBV5-4 to TRBJ1-2; weak D call: TRBD1 (5 bases). V was cut by 4 bases and J by 4 bases, with 14 bases left in between. The CDR3 consists of 14 residues. Germline CDR1 and CDR2: SGHNT and YYREEE (reference sequence).

This clonotype was seen many times. The chain is built from TRBV5-1 and TRBJ2-5; D uncertain. Trimming took off 2 bases at V and 0 bases at J, with 8 bases between the two ends. In germline, CDR1 is SGHRS, CDR2 YFSETQ. The CDR3 has 14 residues. CDR3 amino acids: CASSFGGYQETQYF. The CDR3, as DNA: TGCGCCAGCAGCTTCGGCGGCTACCAAGAGACCCAGTACTTC.

The chain uses TRBV2 and TRBJ2-7; D is unresolved. The germline V gene has CDR1 SNHLY and CDR2 FYNNEI. This CDR3 comprises 17 residues. The germline V and J ends were trimmed by 8 bases and 2 bases, with 25 bases remaining between them. This CDR3 is CASRTGRLRTATYEQYF. CDR3 nucleotides: TGTGCCAGCCGCACGGGTCGGCTTCGGACCGCGACCTACGAGCAGTACTTC.

This clonotype was counted ten times or more. The CDR3 here is CASRSQGAPTEAFF. The DNA of the CDR3 is TGTGCCAGCAGGTCACAGGGGGCGCCCACTGAAGCTTTCTTT. The chain couples TRBV12-3 or TRBV12-4 to TRBJ1-1; 9 bases fit TRBD1. This CDR3 region has 14 residues. V shed 6 bases and J 4 bases; nucleotides not matched to a gene: 6.

This clonotype was seen at least ten times. This chain connects TRBV3-1 to TRBJ2-5; D is undetermined. Trimming stripped 3 bases from V and 5 bases from J, with 10 bases between. The CDR3 spans 13 residues. The germline V gene has CDR1 LGHDT and CDR2 YNNKEL (reference sequence). CDR3 sequence: CASSQGLGETQYF. DNA for the CDR3: TGTGCCAGCAGCCAGGGTCTAGGTGAGACCCAGTACTTC.

This clonotype was counted between two and nine times. CDR3 sequence: CASSRGTVGNTIYF. Written as DNA, the CDR3 is TGCGCCAGCAGCCGCGGGACAGTTGGAAACACCATATATTTT. J is TRBJ1-3 and V is TRBV5-1; 7 positions agree with TRBD1. The junction had 4 bases not matched to a gene; V was cut back by 4 bases and J by 3 bases. The CDR3 has 14 amino acids. CDR1 is SGHRS and CDR2 is YFSETQ in the germline V gene.

This chain uses TRBV19 with TRBJ2-2; D assignment may be TRBD1 or TRBD2 (6 bases each). The germline CDR1 and CDR2 sequences are LNHDA and SQIVND (reference sequence). Trimming took off 3 bases at V and 4 bases at J, with 12 bases between the two ends. The CDR3 has 15 amino acids. This CDR3 is CASSIWGARTGELFF. CDR3 in DNA: TGTGCCAGTAGTATCTGGGGGGCGCGCACCGGGGAGCTGTTTTTT.

This clonotype was recorded a few times. The chain links TRBV4-3 to TRBJ2-6, with TRBD1 matching over 8 bases. From germline, CDR1 is LGHNA and CDR2 YSLEER. The junction had 5 bases not matched to a gene; V was cut back by 3 bases and J by 4 bases. The CDR3 loop spans 16 amino acids. CDR3 amino acids: CASSHLRGPGANVLTF. The CDR3, as DNA: TGCGCCAGCAGCCACCTCAGGGGGCCCGGGGCCAACGTCCTGACTTTC.

The chain recombines TRBV5-6 with TRBJ1-1; D unresolved. V lost 0 bases to trimming and J lost 1 base, with 4 bases between them. Germline CDR1 reads SGHDT; CDR2 reads YYEEEE. The CDR3 runs 13 residues. CDR3 in DNA: TGTGCCAGCAGCTTGGTGGCGAACACTGAAGCTTTCTTT. This sequence encodes CASSLVANTEAFF.

The V and J genes are TRBV7-8 and TRBJ1-2; 8 bases agree with TRBD1. The germline gives CDR1 SGHVS, CDR2 FQNEAQ. V shed 5 bases, J shed 8 bases, and the junction held 7 bases outside the gene matches. The CDR3 is made up of 13 amino acids. This chain's CDR3 is CASSPRTGFGYTF. The CDR3 DNA reads as TGTGCCAGCAGCCCTCGGACAGGGTTCGGCTACACCTTC.

This clonotype has just a few counts. Written as DNA, the CDR3 is TGTGCCAGCTCACCACTAGGTCTAAACTACGAGCAGTACTTC. It specifies CASSPLGLNYEQYF. The chain recombines TRBV18 with TRBJ2-7; unclear D gene. V lost 1 base to trimming and J lost 3 bases, with 10 bases between them. The V gene's germline CDR1 is KGHSH and CDR2 LQKENI. This CDR3 is 14 amino acids long.

This clonotype was recorded a few times. The rearrangement uses TRBV5-1 and TRBJ2-5; D is unresolved. Between the trimmed V and J ends, which lost 3 bases and 9 bases, there was a span of 18 bases. This CDR3 is built from 14 residues. In germline, CDR1 is SGHRS, CDR2 YFSETQ. CDR3 sequence reads: CASSSADPPAAQYF. The CDR3 region has the DNA TGCGCCAGCAGCTCGGCGGACCCTCCGGCGGCCCAGTACTTC.

This clonotype was observed a handful of times. This rearrangement joins TRBV4-3 to TRBJ1-5, with 7 positions matching TRBD1. This CDR3 has 17 residues. Per germline, CDR1 LGHNA and CDR2 YSLEER. The V gene end was trimmed by 6 bases and the J gene end by 7 bases; junction bases not matched to a gene: 18. The CDR3 is CASSSHYERQGWQPQHF. In DNA form, the CDR3 reads TGCGCCAGCAGTAGTCACTATGAAAGACAGGGATGGCAGCCCCAGCATTTT.

V gene TRBV28 combines with J gene TRBJ2-5; tentative D call: TRBD2 (6 bases). There are 15 residues in the CDR3. The V end was cut by 1 base, the J end by 2 bases, with 11 bases between. The germline V gene encodes CDR1 MDHEN and CDR2 SYDVKM. The CDR3 reads CASSLSAGRQETQYF. CDR3 nucleotides: TGTGCCAGCAGTTTATCGGCGGGGAGGCAAGAGACCCAGTACTTC.

This clonotype was detected a few times. This chain connects TRBV18 to TRBJ2-1, with D perhaps matching TRBD1 or TRBD2 (5 bases each). V lost 4 bases and J lost 7, with 8 bases in between. Germline values: CDR1 KGHSH, CDR2 LQKENI. This CDR3 has 12 residues. The CDR3 spells CASSRGENEQFF. The DNA for the CDR3 is TGTGCCAGCTCACGAGGGGAGAATGAGCAGTTCTTC.

This clonotype showed up just a few times. This rearrangement joins TRBV10-2 to TRBJ2-6; D could derive from TRBD1 or TRBD2 (5 bases each). The CDR3 sequence is 16 residues long. Germline V gene sequence: CDR1 WSHSY, CDR2 SAAADI. V dropped 5 bases and J dropped 1 base, with 12 bases sitting between them. This CDR3 is CASSPPWGSGANVLTF. Written as DNA, the CDR3 is TGCGCCAGCAGTCCCCCATGGGGGTCTGGGGCCAACGTCCTGACTTTC.

This clonotype was detected only a few times. This chain connects TRBV5-1 to TRBJ2-5, with 15 nucleotides matching TRBD2. In germline, CDR1 is SGHRS, CDR2 YFSETQ. Trimming took 3 bases from V and 1 from J; bases not matched to a gene: 4. The length of the CDR3 is 17 residues. DNA for the CDR3: TGCGCCAGCAGCTCGGGACTAGCGGGGGGTTTCCAAGAGACCCAGTACTTC. The encoded protein is CASSSGLAGGFQETQYF.

The rearrangement joins TRBV5-1 to TRBJ1-6; D unresolved. Germline lookup yields CDR1 SGHRS and CDR2 YFSETQ. The CDR3 has 15 amino acids. Deletions cut 0 bases from V and 7 bases from J, with 11 bases between. The CDR3 region has the DNA TGCGCCAGCAGCTTGGCCATGAGGGCGAATTCACCCCTCCACTTT. This encodes CASSLAMRANSPLHF.

This rearrangement joins TRBV20-1 to TRBJ2-2; 8 bases map to TRBD1. The CDR3 covers 16 residues. Unmatched junction bases numbered 10, after V lost 3 bases and J lost 4 bases. Germline V gene lookup returns CDR1 DFQATT and CDR2 SNEGSKA (reference sequence). The CDR3: CSARPFSGGGTGELFF. CDR3 coding DNA: TGCAGTGCTAGGCCGTTCTCAGGGGGCGGCACCGGGGAGCTGTTTTTT.

This clonotype was recorded a few times. The chain couples TRBV28 to TRBJ1-4; D ambiguous. Germline CDR1 and CDR2: MDHEN and SYDVKM. The CDR3 is made up of 11 amino acids. V was clipped by 10 bases and J by 8 bases, with 11 bases between them. The CDR3 DNA sequence: TGTGCCACGGCGAGAGGGGAAAAACTGTTTTTT. Translated: CATARGEKLFF.

This clonotype was detected only a few times. This chain uses TRBV20-1 with TRBJ2-5; the D is unclear. Per the germline V gene, CDR1 is DFQATT and CDR2 is SNEGSKA (reference sequence). V lost 5 bases, J lost 1 base, and 11 bases lay in between. The CDR3 covers 13 residues. The CDR3 DNA sequence: TGCAGTGCTCTCGGACCCGGCCAAGAGACCCAGTACTTC. It specifies CSALGPGQETQYF.